A single sample gave rise to the 3 T cell receptor beta chains below, sequenced in a study of blood T cell repertoires in COVID-19. The protocol was immunoSEQ multiplex PCR, while the TCRdb copy is restricted to in-frame clones and leaves out a portion. The sample shows a few hundred thousand clones, more than 85% of them seen only once. What was sequenced was PBMCs or T cells enriched from blood (not recorded which). These receptors originate from a woman aged 25 to 39 who had recovered from COVID-19.

The chain employs TRBV5-1 and TRBJ1-2; possibly TRBD1 for D (5 bases). Germline CDR1 is SGHRS and CDR2 is YFSETQ. The V end lost 7 bases, the J end lost 4 bases, and 23 bases lay between the germline ends. The CDR3 length is 16 residues. The CDR3 sequence is CASAPQQVPSSYGYTF. For the CDR3, the DNA is TGCGCCAGCGCCCCTCAACAGGTACCGTCAAGCTATGGCTACACCTTC.

CDR3 in DNA: TGTGCTAGTGGTTTGGTACCCGACTACCAGTTCTTC. Encoded protein: CASGLVPDYQFF. The J gene is TRBJ2-1, the V gene TRBV12-5; a possible D gene is TRBD2 (5 bases). Per the germline V gene, CDR1 is LGHNT and CDR2 is FRNRAP. V was shortened by 0 bases and J by 13 bases, with 10 bases between the two germline ends. The CDR3 is 12 amino acids. Full variable domain (missing parts from reference TRBV12-5 and TRBJ2-1): DARVTQTPRHKVTEMGQEVTMRCQPILGHNTVFWYRQTMMQGLELLAYFRNRAPLDDSGMPKDRFSAEMPDATLATLKIQPSEPRDSAVYFCASGLVPDYQFFGPGTRLTVL.

In this sample, this clone turned up once. This sequence joins TRBV29-1 and TRBJ2-6; TRBD1 agrees at 7 bases. CDR1 SQVTM and CDR2 ANQGSEA come from the germline V gene. This CDR3 has 15 residues. J gave up 0 bases and V 6 bases, and 5 bases lay outside the gene matches. CDR3 residues: CSVSGQNSGANVLTF. CDR3 DNA sequence: TGCAGCGTGTCGGGACAGAACTCTGGGGCCAACGTCCTGACTTTC.